This TCR beta chain was obtained from a study of control samples from healthy donors and cancer patients. The CDR3 length is 15 residues. CDR1 MNHEY and CDR2 SVGAGI come from the germline V gene. The V gene end was trimmed by 6 bases and the J gene end by 0 bases; junction bases not matched to a gene: 2. The repertoire was sequenced with immunoSEQ multiplex PCR; TCRdb's copy has only in-frame clones and lacks some. Of around 68,000 clones in the sample, roughly 82% are singletons; the top ten hold around 3%. The receptor was derived from a woman aged 45-65 years with lung cancer. V usage is TRBV6-5 and J usage is TRBJ2-3, with 11 bases fitting TRBD1. Sequencing was done on a sample of PBMCs. CDR3 amino acids: CASRDRGPSTDTQYF. DNA of the CDR3: TGTGCCAGCAGGGACAGGGGGCCTAGCACAGATACGCAGTATTTT.